A single sample gave rise to the 22 T cell receptor beta chains below, sequenced in a study of cytomegalovirus exposure and HLA in healthy donors. The PCR had 60 Vbeta and 13 Jbeta primers. Profiled with immunoSEQ multiplex PCR; TCRdb holds only in-frame clones, not every one. The repertoire has about 130,000 clones, about 84% of them found once; the top ten carry roughly 4%. The material sequenced was PBMCs. The receptor set was obtained from a man aged 18 to 29 in good health and CMV-seropositive.

This CDR3 is CASGQTNTGELFF. CDR3 nucleotide sequence: TGTGCCAGCGGACAGACGAACACCGGGGAGCTGTTTTTT. The chain recombines TRBV19 with TRBJ2-2; tentatively, D is TRBD1 (6 bases). The V and J ends lost 9 bases and 0 bases respectively, with 8 bases between them. Germline CDR1 is LNHDA and CDR2 is SQIVND (reference sequence). This CDR3 comprises 13 residues.

This clone was observed a few times. The genes are TRBV11-2 and TRBJ2-5; D is undetermined. V was shortened by 2 bases and J by 5 bases, with 9 bases between the two germline ends. The CDR3 loop spans 13 amino acids. Germline values: CDR1 SGHAT, CDR2 FQNNGV. The CDR3 region has the DNA TGTGCCAGCAGCTTATTCGTTGCGGAGACCCAGTACTTC. Translated, it gives CASSLFVAETQYF.

V usage is TRBV30 and J usage is TRBJ2-6; 9 bases match TRBD1. V was clipped by 4 bases and J by 0 bases; unmatched bases: 7. This CDR3 spans 17 amino acids. The germline CDR1 and CDR2 sequences are GTSNPN and SVGIG (reference sequence). The CDR3 DNA reads as TGTGCCTGGACTCTCGGACAGGGGAACTCTGGGGCCAACGTCCTGACTTTC. Translating gives CAWTLGQGNSGANVLTF.

Only a few counts were recorded for this clone. The V and J genes are TRBV25-1 and TRBJ2-7; tentatively, D is TRBD1 (6 bases). The V end was cut by 4 bases, the J end by 3 bases, with 10 bases between. CDR1 is MGHDK and CDR2 is SYGVNS in the germline V gene. The CDR3 covers 13 residues. DNA of the CDR3: TGTGCCAGCAGTGGCCCGGACAGCTACGAGCAGTACTTC. Translating it yields CASSGPDSYEQYF.

V gene TRBV30 combines with J gene TRBJ1-5, with no clear D. Germline CDR1 GTSNPN, CDR2 SVGIG (reference sequence). The CDR3 has 17 amino acids. V lost 2 bases and J lost 1, with 18 bases in between. The CDR3 DNA is TGTGCCTGGAGTCCAGCTAGGATAGGAAGGAGCAATCAGCCCCAGCATTTT. Protein sequence: CAWSPARIGRSNQPQHF. Complete variable domain (other parts from reference TRBV30 and TRBJ1-5): SQTIHQWPATLVQPVGSPLSLECTVEGTSNPNLYWYRQAAGRGLQLLFYSVGIGQISSEVPQNLSASRPQDRQFILSSKKLLLSDSGFYLCAWSPARIGRSNQPQHFGDGTRLSIL.

The V call is TRBV7-2, the J call TRBJ1-1; the D gene is possibly TRBD1 (6 bases). This CDR3 comprises 13 residues. Trimming pared 0 bases from V and 7 bases from J, leaving 9 bases between. CDR1 and CDR2 from the germline V gene are SGHTA and FQGNSA. Written as DNA, the CDR3 is TGTGCCAGCAGCTTAGCCGGACAGAATGAAGCTTTCTTT. Protein: CASSLAGQNEAFF.

This chain connects TRBV4-1 to TRBJ1-1; TRBD1 aligns across 7 bases. Germline lookup yields CDR1 MGHRA and CDR2 YSYEKL. The J segment lost 1 base and the V segment lost 1 base, leaving 12 bases of the junction unmatched. The length of the CDR3 is 18 residues. CDR3 sequence (DNA): TGCGCCAGCAGCCAAGCGAGGATGGGAGAGGGGGCGAACACTGAAGCTTTCTTT. Translating gives CASSQARMGEGANTEAFF.

This chain links TRBV5-6 with TRBJ2-7; D might be TRBD1 (7 bases). Trimming pared 4 bases from V and 3 bases from J, leaving 20 bases between. The CDR3 runs 16 residues. Germline loops: CDR1 SGHDT, CDR2 YYEEEE. CDR3 in amino acids: CASSPEGQTKFYEQYF. CDR3 nucleotides: TGTGCCAGCAGCCCGGAGGGACAGACGAAGTTCTACGAGCAGTACTTC.

Only a few counts were recorded for this clone. The gene calls are TRBV19 and TRBJ2-7; TRBD2 might be the D (5 bases). This CDR3 has 15 residues. The V end was cut by 4 bases, the J end by 1 base, with 14 bases between. The germline CDR1 and CDR2 sequences are LNHDA and SQIVND (reference sequence). The CDR3 here is CASSTGLKTSYEQYF. The CDR3 coding sequence is TGTGCCAGTAGTACCGGACTGAAAACTTCCTACGAGCAGTACTTC. Complete variable domain (other parts from reference TRBV19 and TRBJ2-7): DGGITQSPKYLFRKEGQNVTLSCEQNLNHDAMYWYRQDPGQGLRLIYYSQIVNDFQKGDIAEGYSVSREKKESFPLTVTSAQKNPTAFYLCASSTGLKTSYEQYFGPGTRLTVT.

V is TRBV4-2 and J is TRBJ1-1; TRBD1 matches 8 bases. The CDR3 has 17 residues. V shed 1 base, J shed 1 base, and the junction held 8 bases outside the gene matches. Germline lookup yields CDR1 LGHNA and CDR2 YNFKEQ. CDR3 nucleotide sequence: TGTGCCAGCAGCCAAGGTCAGGGGGCGCGGTCGAACACTGAAGCTTTCTTT. Amino acids: CASSQGQGARSNTEAFF.

V gene TRBV5-4 combines with J gene TRBJ1-1; D is uncertain. The CDR3 has 14 residues. Germline V CDR1 and CDR2: SGHNT, YYREEE (reference sequence). Trimming took off 2 bases at V and 0 bases at J, with 8 bases between the two ends. The CDR3 sequence: CASSFPEMNTEAFF. CDR3 DNA sequence: TGTGCCAGCAGCTTTCCCGAGATGAACACTGAAGCTTTCTTT. Combining the CDR3 with reference TRBV5-4 and TRBJ1-1 gives the whole variable domain ETGVTQSPTHLIKTRGQQVTLRCSSQSGHNTVSWYQQALGQGPQFIFQYYREEENGRGNFPPRFSGLQFPNYSSELNVNALELDDSALYLCASSFPEMNTEAFFGQGTRLTVV.

This clone was detected only a few times. The chain combines TRBV4-3 with TRBJ1-3; 8 positions agree with TRBD1. The ends lost 1 base at V and 4 bases at J; junction bases unmatched: 9. Germline CDR1 LGHNA, CDR2 YSLEER. The CDR3 totals 17 residues. The CDR3: CASSQGRAGGLGNTIYF. CDR3 nucleotides: TGCGCCAGCAGCCAAGGCCGGGCAGGGGGCTTAGGAAACACCATATATTTT.

The chain carries TRBV5-4 and TRBJ1-4; TRBD1 matches 7 bases. V gave up 4 bases and J gave up 7 bases; unmatched junction bases: 7. This CDR3 contains 14 residues. Per the germline V gene, CDR1 is SGHNT and CDR2 is YYREEE (reference sequence). In nucleotides, the CDR3 is TGTGCCAGCAGCCCCGGACAGGCTCGTGAAAAACTGTTTTTT. Protein: CASSPGQAREKLFF.

The rearrangement joins TRBV4-2 to TRBJ2-5; D gene uncertain. The CDR3 extends over 14 amino acids. Germline lookup yields CDR1 LGHNA and CDR2 YNFKEQ. Trimming left V 4 bases short and J 5 bases short, with 14 bases between. The CDR3 bases are TGTGCCAGCAGCCCAGTTCGCGGAAGTGAGACCCAGTACTTC. This translates into CASSPVRGSETQYF.

This rearrangement joins TRBV19 to TRBJ2-1; tentative D call: TRBD2 (6 bases). The germline V gene encodes CDR1 LNHDA and CDR2 SQIVND (reference sequence). Trimming took 9 bases from V and 6 from J, leaving 21 bases between them. This CDR3 is 15 amino acids long. CDR3 DNA sequence: TGTGCCAGCAGGGACTTAACCCGACCTCTCAATGAGCAGTTCTTC. Translating gives CASRDLTRPLNEQFF.

This rearrangement joins TRBV2 to TRBJ1-5, with D hard to call. The V end lost 6 bases, the J end lost 7 bases, and 13 bases lay between the germline ends. The CDR3 spans 13 residues. Germline assignment: CDR1 SNHLY and CDR2 FYNNEI. The DNA of the CDR3 is TGTGCCAGCAGGGGAGGGATCGGCCAGCCCCAGCATTTT. Translation: CASRGGIGQPQHF.

This chain uses TRBV5-4 with TRBJ2-4; 9 bases are a match to TRBD1. The CDR3 loop spans 14 amino acids. The V gene's germline CDR1 is SGHNT and CDR2 YYREEE (reference sequence). V lost 4 bases to trimming and J lost 5 bases; unmatched junction nucleotides: 4. CDR3 protein: CASSPGQGQNIQYF. The CDR3 DNA reads TGTGCCAGCAGCCCTGGACAGGGGCAAAACATTCAGTACTTC.

This chain uses TRBV19 with TRBJ2-7; the match to TRBD1 covers 8 bases. V dropped 3 bases and J dropped 5; count of bases not matched to a gene: 3. Germline assignment: CDR1 LNHDA and CDR2 SQIVND (reference sequence). This CDR3 has 13 residues. CDR3 nucleotides: TGTGCCAGTAGTATCCCAGGGGGCGACGAGCAGTACTTC. Translating gives CASSIPGGDEQYF. Based on the CDR3 plus reference TRBV19 and TRBJ2-7, the full variable domain is DGGITQSPKYLFRKEGQNVTLSCEQNLNHDAMYWYRQDPGQGLRLIYYSQIVNDFQKGDIAEGYSVSREKKESFPLTVTSAQKNPTAFYLCASSIPGGDEQYFGPGTRLTVT.

The chain is built from TRBV20-1 and TRBJ2-3; 7 bases line up with TRBD2. Germline V gene data show CDR1 as DFQATT and CDR2 as SNEGSKA (reference sequence). The ends lost 6 bases at V and 14 bases at J; junction bases unmatched: 11. The CDR3 contains 11 residues. The CDR3 is CSAVGGEVGYF. CDR3 nucleotides: TGCAGTGCGGTGGGAGGGGAAGTGGGGTATTTT.

This rearrangement joins TRBV5-1 to TRBJ2-2, with D possibly TRBD1 on 5 matching bases. CDR3 length equals 14 residues. In germline, CDR1 is SGHRS, CDR2 YFSETQ. With 0 bases removed from V and 6 bases from J, the gap between germline ends came to 9 bases. DNA for the CDR3: TGCGCCAGCAGCTTGGCTCAGGGTGCCGGGGAGCTGTTTTTT. It yields the protein CASSLAQGAGELFF.

The chain combines TRBV5-1 with TRBJ2-7, with TRBD1 matching over 7 bases. The CDR3 runs to 16 residues. The ends lost 4 bases at V and 2 bases at J; junction bases unmatched: 12. CDR1 is SGHRS and CDR2 is YFSETQ in the germline V gene. The CDR3 DNA follows: TGCGCCAGCAGCAGCTACGGACAGGCTTTCACCTACGAGCAGTACTTC. Its protein product is CASSSYGQAFTYEQYF.

This clone has just a few counts. This chain uses TRBV4-3 with TRBJ1-1; the D gene is possibly TRBD1 (5 bases). From germline, CDR1 is LGHNA and CDR2 YSLEER. Trimming removed 0 bases from V and 3 bases from J, with 11 bases in between. CDR3 length: 15 amino acids. The CDR3 DNA sequence: TGCGCCAGCAGCCAAGATCAAGTCAGGGACACTGAAGCTTTCTTT. Translating it yields CASSQDQVRDTEAFF.